These 6 T cell receptor beta chains share one sample of origin, sequenced in a study of blood T cell repertoires in COVID-19. Some clones are missing from TCRdb's copy, which holds only in-frame ones; the method was immunoSEQ multiplex PCR. The table shows about 80,000 clones, with about four fifths occurring only once. Sequencing was done on a sample of peripheral blood. Receptors originate from an elderly man with acute or convalescent COVID-19.

The chain couples TRBV5-1 to TRBJ1-5; possibly TRBD1 for D (5 bases). Germline V CDR1 and CDR2: SGHRS, YFSETQ. The CDR3 covers 15 residues. V lost 1 base and J lost 0, with 8 bases in between. The CDR3 DNA sequence: TGCGCCAGCAGCTTGATGGGGGGTAGCAATCAGCCCCAGCATTTT. Translation gives CASSLMGGSNQPQHF. The full variable domain, with the rest looked up from reference TRBV5-1 and TRBJ1-5, is KAGVTQTPRYLIKTRGQQVTLSCSPISGHRSVSWYQQTPGQGLQFLFEYFSETQRNKGNFPGRFSGRQFSNSRSEMNVSTLELGDSALYLCASSLMGGSNQPQHFGDGTRLSIL.

This clone occurred a few times. This chain connects TRBV2 to TRBJ1-1; 8 bases fit TRBD1. V was clipped by 3 bases and J by 1 base; unmatched bases: 4. The CDR3 runs 15 residues. Germline lookup yields CDR1 SNHLY and CDR2 FYNNEI. The CDR3 loop is CASSEDRAENTEAFF. In DNA, the CDR3 is TGTGCCAGCAGTGAGGACAGGGCTGAGAACACTGAAGCTTTCTTT.

CDR3 nucleotides: TGTGCCAGCAGAATGGGACTAGGGTCTTCCCACAACACAGATACGCAGTATTTT. Residues: CASRMGLGSSHNTDTQYF. The chain has TRBV7-3 and TRBJ2-3; TRBD2 matches at 8 bases. V gave up 6 bases and J gave up 2 bases; unmatched junction bases: 16. This CDR3 contains 18 residues. The germline gives CDR1 SGHTA, CDR2 FQGTGA.

This clone showed up just a few times. At the DNA level, this CDR3 is encoded by other sequences in the same sample as well. The gene calls are TRBV5-5 and TRBJ1-6; 9 bases match TRBD1. The J segment lost 10 bases and the V segment lost 5 bases, leaving 7 bases of the junction unmatched. The CDR3 totals 14 residues. Looked up from germline, CDR1 is SGHKS and CDR2 is YYEKEE (reference sequence). The CDR3 coding sequence is TGTGCCAGCAGTCTACAGGGGGCAAGATCACCCCTCCACTTT. This encodes CASSLQGARSPLHF.

The J gene is TRBJ1-2, the V gene TRBV19; D is ambiguous. Germline CDR1 LNHDA, CDR2 SQIVND (reference sequence). The CDR3 sequence is 18 residues long. Trimming took off 0 bases at V and 2 bases at J, with 19 bases between the two ends. CDR3 sequence: CASSIDLYNLARNYGYTF. The CDR3 DNA reads as TGTGCCAGTAGTATAGATCTTTATAACCTTGCGAGGAACTATGGCTACACCTTC.

The genes are TRBV6-5 and TRBJ2-7; 7 nucleotides line up with TRBD2. The junction had 6 bases not matched to a gene; V was cut back by 7 bases and J by 6 bases. Per germline, CDR1 MNHEY and CDR2 SVGAGI. The length of the CDR3 is 12 residues. Written as DNA, the CDR3 is TGTGCCAGCATCTCGACTAGCCGCGAGCAGTACTTC. It encodes CASISTSREQYF.